This is a list of T cell receptor delta chains from one sample in a study of Vδ1+ human thymocytes. TCRdb processed the multiplex PCR reads again with the CATT caller. The table shows just under 55,000 delta-chain clones, with roughly 15% occurring only once. Sequenced material: Vdelta1+ gamma-delta thymocytes from the thymus. These receptors originate from a boy under three years old who had congenital heart surgery. Each CDR3 is given without its conserved first and last residue.

j_call v_call cdr3_aa
TRDJ1 TRDV1 ALGELTYLLGGGPDKLI
TRDJ1 TRDV1 ALGRVTPIPDWGISLI
TRDJ1 TRDV1 ALGESKAWGMPYTDKLI
TRDJ1 TRDV1 ALGEPPNPPSLGGYAGVADKLI
TRDJ1 TRDV1 ALGPQEGIILYTDKLI
TRDJ1 TRDV1 ALGEPYSPPISIPYWGIRATDKLI
TRDJ1 TRDV1 ALGELQGALRRLGLDKLI
TRDJ1 TRDV1 ALGELPSIYFLLGDTGSDKLI
TRDJ1 TRDV2 ACDTSWGPYTDKLI
TRDJ1 TRDV1 ALGAPGLSRNWGIRRVTDKLI
TRDJ1 TRDV1 ALGDPGGPLLGEMATDKLI
TRDJ1 TRDV2 ACERIDWGIRGDKLI
TRDJ1 TRDV1 ALGELRADNTDKLI
TRDJ1 TRDV1 ALGELGGLPGGFTDKLI
TRDJ1 TRDV1 ALGELSDLPILGIGGGRYTDKLI
TRDJ1 TRDV1 ALGEVLPRRTGGQYTDKLI
TRDJ1 TRAV29/DV5 AASTVWLSTFLDKLI
TRDJ1 TRDV1 ALGELRSHSWGILHPPEYTDKLI
TRDJ1 TRDV1 ALGGKISYSAGGDKLI
TRDJ1 TRDV1 ALGELLGCETDKLI
TRDJ1 TRDV1 ALGELSSGDTLRSTDKLI
TRDJ1 TRDV1 ALGEAQKYAGTDKLI
TRDJ1 TRDV1 ALGELAWGMYTDKLI
TRDJ1 TRDV1 ALGEFYLPKVLGKLI
TRDJ1 TRDV1 ALGGSDLYTDKLI
TRDJ1 TRDV1 ALGGSLPTWGRTGGSQYTDKLI
TRDJ1 TRDV1 ALGDTFLWGCLGKLI
TRDJ1 TRDV1 ALGELCPNLGDTDTDKLI
TRDJ1 TRDV1 ALVGPPTRYWGPYKLI
TRDJ1 TRDV2 ACDTDSGFLQCTGGTFYTDKLI
TRDJ1 TRDV1 ALGERVLRYSLGTRSSDKLI
TRDJ1 TRDV1 ALVKCTGGGTDKLI
TRDJ1 TRDV1 ALGRGGWRDTDKLI
TRDJ1 TRDV1 ALGDTKLI
TRDJ1 TRDV1 ALGEPRSWGIIRTDKLI
TRDJ1 TRDV1 ALRTYGGGYDPYTDKLI
TRDJ1 TRDV1 ALGELLRGIHTDKLI
TRDJ1 TRDV1 ALGELRHHLRADTADKLI
TRDJ1 TRDV1 ALGEDPYWGSEGYTDKLI
TRDJ1 TRDV1 ALGERPLRYGGYTRGTDKLI
TRDJ1 TRDV1 ALGERPIPWPLPLGKLI
TRDJ1 TRDV1 ALGELGVGDFTDKLI
TRDJ1 TRDV2 ACDSEGLGDTGRRTETDKLI
TRDJ1 TRDV1 ALGDLNSSSNCGISGDTDKLI
TRDJ1 TRDV1 ALGARTLSGGSDKLI
TRDJ1 TRDV1 ALGEIELNPCLLEENYTDKLI